Reported below is one T cell receptor (beta chain). Its target is unknown. The entry originates in a study of shared clonotypes between healthy human individuals. Overall study context: Two women and three men aged 18 to 49 made up the donors. Points from the study as a whole: Sorted-subset sequencing, rarefaction showed, was incomplete despite large depth.

V dropped 0 bases and J dropped 4 bases, with 8 bases sitting between them. The CDR3 consists of 13 residues. CDR1 is SGDLS, CDR2 YYNGEE, per germline. In the original workflow: ImmunoSEQ sequences covered only the junction and lacked quality scores; filtering therefore differed. Only in-frame clones appear in the TCRdb table, and some are missing; sequencing was by immunoSEQ multiplex PCR. V and J calls and clone size follow that table, whereas D and trimming were derived from the DNA. The profile shows 600,000 to 750,000 clones, about 78% of them singletons. This receptor was taken from a woman in her twenties or thirties in good health. The chain uses TRBV9 and TRBJ2-7; D is uncertain. The specimen sequenced was memory CD4+ T cells sorted from blood. Subset given: CD45RA-negative fraction. CDR3 residues: CASSVAEGYEQYF. CDR3 coding DNA: TGTGCCAGCAGCGTAGCTGAAGGTTACGAGCAGTACTTC. The variable domain in full, completed from reference TRBV9 and TRBJ2-7, reads DSGVTQTPKHLITATGQRVTLRCSPRSGDLSVYWYQQSLDQGLQFLIQYYNGEERAKGNILERFSAQQFPDLHSELNLSSLELGDSALYFCASSVAEGYEQYFGPGTRLTVT.